The clone carrying this T cell receptor beta chain was detected a few times. The sample comes from a study of blood T cell repertoires in COVID-19. Background on the study: Researchers got acute and convalescent COVID-19 samples from the United States, Italy and Spain. T cells, B-cell-depleted T cells, or PBMCs provided the cDNA or gDNA that served as material.

The ends lost 3 bases at V and 8 bases at J; junction bases unmatched: 10. From germline, CDR1 is SGHRS and CDR2 YFSETQ. This CDR3 region has 15 residues. As handled by the study authors: From reference gene primer amplification, estimates of nucleated cell counts were derived. Some clones are missing from TCRdb's copy, which holds only in-frame ones; the method was immunoSEQ multiplex PCR. V, J and clone size are taken as reported in that table, and D and trimming were inferred from the DNA itself. The sample has about 280,000 clones, approximately 85% seen once. The source of this sequence is a woman in her sixties or seventies with acute or convalescent COVID-19. The specimen sequenced was peripheral blood. The rearrangement joins TRBV5-1 to TRBJ1-2, with 10 bases matching TRBD1. CDR3: CASSSTVRDRGGYTF. The CDR3 DNA follows: TGCGCCAGCAGCTCGACTGTCCGGGACAGGGGAGGCTACACCTTC.